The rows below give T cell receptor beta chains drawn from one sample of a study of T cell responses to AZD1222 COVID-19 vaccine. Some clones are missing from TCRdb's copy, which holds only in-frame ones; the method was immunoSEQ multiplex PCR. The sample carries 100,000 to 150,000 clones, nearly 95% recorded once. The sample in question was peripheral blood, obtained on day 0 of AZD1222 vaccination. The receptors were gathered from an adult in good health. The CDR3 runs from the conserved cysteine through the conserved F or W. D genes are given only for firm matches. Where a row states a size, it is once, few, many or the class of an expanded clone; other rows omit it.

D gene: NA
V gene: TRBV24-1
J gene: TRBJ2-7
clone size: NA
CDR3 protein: CATSELQGSEQYF
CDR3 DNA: TGTGCCACCAGTGAGTTACAAGGATCCGAGCAGTACTTC

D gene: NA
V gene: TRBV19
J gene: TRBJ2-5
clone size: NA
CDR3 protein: CASKITRQSETQYF
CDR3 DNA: TGTGCCAGTAAGATTACAAGGCAATCGGAGACCCAGTACTTC

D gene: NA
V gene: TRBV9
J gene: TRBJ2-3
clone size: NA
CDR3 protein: CASSVGIDTQYF
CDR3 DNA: TGTGCCAGCAGCGTAGGAATAGATACGCAGTATTTT

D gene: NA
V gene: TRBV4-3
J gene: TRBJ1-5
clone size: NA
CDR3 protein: CASSQDGGTQPQHF
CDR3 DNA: TGCGCCAGCAGCCAAGATGGGGGGACTCAGCCCCAGCATTTT

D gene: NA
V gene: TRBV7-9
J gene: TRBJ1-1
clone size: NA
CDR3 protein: CASSHSNAEAFF
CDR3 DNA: TGTGCCAGCAGCCACAGTAACGCTGAAGCTTTCTTT

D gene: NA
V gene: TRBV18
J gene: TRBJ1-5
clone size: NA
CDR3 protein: CASSDASPHSNQPQHF
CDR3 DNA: TGTGCCAGCTCCGATGCGTCTCCCCATAGCAATCAGCCCCAGCATTTT

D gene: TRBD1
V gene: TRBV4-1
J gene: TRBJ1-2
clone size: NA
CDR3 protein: CASSQVPGTGSNYGYTF
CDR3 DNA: TGCGCCAGCAGCCAAGTACCCGGGACAGGGTCTAACTATGGCTACACCTTC

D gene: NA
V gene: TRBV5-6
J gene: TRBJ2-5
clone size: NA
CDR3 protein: CASRLEGRETQYF
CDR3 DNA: TGTGCCAGCCGTCTAGAGGGGAGGGAGACCCAGTACTTC

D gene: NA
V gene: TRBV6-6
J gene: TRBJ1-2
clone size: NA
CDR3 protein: CASSYLGGYTF
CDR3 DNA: TGTGCCAGCAGTTACCTGGGGGGCTACACCTTC

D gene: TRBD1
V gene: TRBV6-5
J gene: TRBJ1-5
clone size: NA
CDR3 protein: CASRRTGSGQPQHF
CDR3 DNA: TGTGCCAGCAGACGGACAGGGTCGGGTCAGCCCCAGCATTTT

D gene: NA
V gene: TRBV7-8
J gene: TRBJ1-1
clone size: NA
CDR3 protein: CASSLADRMNTEAFF
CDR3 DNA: TGTGCCAGCAGCTTAGCCGACAGGATGAACACTGAAGCTTTCTTT

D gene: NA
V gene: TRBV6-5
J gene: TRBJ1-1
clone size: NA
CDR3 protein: CASGLTGYEAFF
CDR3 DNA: TGTGCCAGCGGGTTGACAGGATATGAAGCTTTCTTT

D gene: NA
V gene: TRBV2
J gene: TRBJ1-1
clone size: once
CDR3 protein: CALQGNTEAFF
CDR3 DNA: TGTGCCTTACAGGGGAACACTGAAGCTTTCTTT

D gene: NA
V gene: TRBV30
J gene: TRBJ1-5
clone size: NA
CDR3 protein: CAWSVRGNGNQPQHF
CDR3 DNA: TGTGCCTGGAGTGTACGGGGGAATGGCAATCAGCCCCAGCATTTT

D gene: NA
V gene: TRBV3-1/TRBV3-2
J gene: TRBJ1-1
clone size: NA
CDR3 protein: CASSTGGTEAFF
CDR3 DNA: TGTGCCAGCAGCACAGGCGGCACTGAAGCTTTCTTT

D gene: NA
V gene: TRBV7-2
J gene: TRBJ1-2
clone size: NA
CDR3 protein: CASSLYFPPRILYGYTF
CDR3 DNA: TGTGCCAGCAGCTTATACTTTCCTCCACGGATTCTCTATGGCTACACCTTC

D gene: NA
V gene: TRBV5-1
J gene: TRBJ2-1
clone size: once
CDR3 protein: CASSFRGGDEQFF
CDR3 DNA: TGCGCCAGCAGCTTCAGGGGTGGGGATGAGCAGTTCTTC

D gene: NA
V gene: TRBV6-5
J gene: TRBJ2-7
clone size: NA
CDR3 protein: CASSSRSGPYEQYF
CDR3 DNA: TGTGCCAGCAGCTCCCGGAGCGGCCCCTACGAGCAGTACTTC

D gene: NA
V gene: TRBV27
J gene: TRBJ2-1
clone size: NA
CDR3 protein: CASRIQGQAYNEQFF
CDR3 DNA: TGTGCCAGCCGAATACAGGGTCAAGCCTACAATGAGCAGTTCTTC

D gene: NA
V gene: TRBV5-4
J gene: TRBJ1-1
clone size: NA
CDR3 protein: CASRDRENTEAFF
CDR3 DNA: TGTGCCAGCAGGGACAGAGAGAACACTGAAGCTTTCTTT

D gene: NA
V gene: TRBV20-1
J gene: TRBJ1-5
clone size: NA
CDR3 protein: CSARDMGGQHF
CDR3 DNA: TGCAGTGCTAGAGACATGGGGGGACAGCATTTT

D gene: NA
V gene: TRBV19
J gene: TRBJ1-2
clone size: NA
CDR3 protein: CASSITQFYGYTF
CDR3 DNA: TGTGCCAGTAGTATAACACAGTTCTATGGCTACACCTTC

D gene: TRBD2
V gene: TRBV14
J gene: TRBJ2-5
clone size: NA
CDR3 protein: CASSQVDSGTRTQYF
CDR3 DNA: TGTGCCAGCAGCCAAGTAGACAGCGGGACCAGGACCCAGTACTTC

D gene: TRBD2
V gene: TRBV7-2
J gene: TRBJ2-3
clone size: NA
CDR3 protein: CASSLGLGGPDTQYF
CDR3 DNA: TGTGCCAGCAGCCTGGGACTAGGGGGGCCAGATACGCAGTATTTT

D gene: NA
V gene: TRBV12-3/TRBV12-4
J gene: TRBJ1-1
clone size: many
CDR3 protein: CAIRLDGIEAFF
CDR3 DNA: TGTGCCATCCGATTGGATGGTATTGAAGCTTTCTTT

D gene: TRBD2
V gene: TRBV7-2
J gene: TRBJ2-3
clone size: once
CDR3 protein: CASSSEVASGTRLDTQYF
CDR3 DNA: TGTGCCAGCAGTTCAGAGGTGGCTAGCGGGACTCGACTCGATACGCAGTATTTT

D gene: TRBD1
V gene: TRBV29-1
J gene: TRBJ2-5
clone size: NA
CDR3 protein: CSVTTGAETQYF
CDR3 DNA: TGCAGCGTGACGACAGGGGCTGAGACCCAGTACTTC

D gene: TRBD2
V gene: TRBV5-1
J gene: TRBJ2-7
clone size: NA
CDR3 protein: CASGLDSSGRGAYEQYF
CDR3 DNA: TGCGCCAGCGGTCTAGATTCGAGCGGGAGGGGGGCCTACGAGCAGTACTTC

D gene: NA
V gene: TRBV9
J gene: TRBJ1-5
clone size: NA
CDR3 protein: CASSAGWGNQPQHF
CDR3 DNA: TGTGCCAGCAGCGCAGGGTGGGGCAATCAGCCCCAGCATTTT

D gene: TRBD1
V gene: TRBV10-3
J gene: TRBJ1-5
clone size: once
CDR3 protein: CAISGGTGGNQPQHF
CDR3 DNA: TGTGCCATCAGTGGCGGGACAGGGGGAAATCAGCCCCAGCATTTT

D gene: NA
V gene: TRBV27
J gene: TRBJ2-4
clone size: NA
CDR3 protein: CASSSYIDRAKIGSKNIQYF
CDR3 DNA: TGTGCCAGCAGTTCGTACATAGACCGGGCAAAAATTGGGTCCAAAAACATTCAGTACTTC

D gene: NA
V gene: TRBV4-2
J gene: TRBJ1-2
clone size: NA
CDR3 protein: CASSYMDGYTF
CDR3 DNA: TGTGCCAGCAGCTACATGGATGGCTACACCTTC

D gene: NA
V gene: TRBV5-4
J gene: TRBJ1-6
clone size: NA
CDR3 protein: CASSSPGADSPLHF
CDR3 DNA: TGTGCCAGCAGCTCCCCGGGGGCTGATTCACCCCTCCACTTT

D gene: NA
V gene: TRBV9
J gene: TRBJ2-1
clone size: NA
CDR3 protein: CASSASSYNEQFF
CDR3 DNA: TGTGCCAGCAGCGCAAGCTCCTACAATGAGCAGTTCTTC

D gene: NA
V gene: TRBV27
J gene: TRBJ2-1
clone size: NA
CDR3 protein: CASSQGDEQFF
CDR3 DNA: TGTGCCAGCAGTCAGGGCGATGAGCAGTTCTTC

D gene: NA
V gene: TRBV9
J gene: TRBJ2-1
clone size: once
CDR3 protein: CASSWGDEQFF
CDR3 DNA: TGTGCCAGCAGCTGGGGCGATGAGCAGTTCTTC

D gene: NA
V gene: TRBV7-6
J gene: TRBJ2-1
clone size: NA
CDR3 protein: CASSRTGGFAYNEQFF
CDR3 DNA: TGTGCCAGCAGCCGAACTGGGGGGTTCGCCTACAATGAGCAGTTCTTC

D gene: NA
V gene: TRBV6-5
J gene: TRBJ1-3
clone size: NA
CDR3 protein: CASLRGSSSGNTIYF
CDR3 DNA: TGTGCCAGCCTTAGGGGTTCCAGCTCTGGAAACACCATATATTTT

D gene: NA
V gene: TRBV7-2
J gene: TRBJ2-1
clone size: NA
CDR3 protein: CASSLGLGVDEQFF
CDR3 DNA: TGTGCCAGCAGCTTAGGATTAGGTGTGGATGAGCAGTTCTTC

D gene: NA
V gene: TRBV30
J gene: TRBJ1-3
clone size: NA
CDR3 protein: CAWSRHSGNTIYF
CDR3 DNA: TGTGCCTGGAGTCGCCACTCTGGAAACACCATATATTTT

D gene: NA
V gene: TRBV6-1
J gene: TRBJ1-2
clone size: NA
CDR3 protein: CASSEGWGPNYGYTF
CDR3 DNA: TGTGCCAGCAGTGAAGGGTGGGGCCCTAACTATGGCTACACCTTC

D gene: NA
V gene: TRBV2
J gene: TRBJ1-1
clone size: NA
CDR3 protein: CASSPGQGLAEAFF
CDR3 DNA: TGTGCCAGCAGCCCAGGACAAGGTTTGGCTGAAGCTTTCTTT

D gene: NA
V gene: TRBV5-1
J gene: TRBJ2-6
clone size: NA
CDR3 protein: CASSSDPQGTGANVLTF
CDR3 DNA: TGCGCCAGCAGCTCCGACCCCCAGGGCACTGGGGCCAACGTCCTGACTTTC

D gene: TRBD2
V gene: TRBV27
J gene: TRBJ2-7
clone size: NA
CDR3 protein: CASSFGGKGFYEQYF
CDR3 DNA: TGTGCCAGCAGTTTCGGGGGGAAAGGGTTCTACGAGCAGTACTTC

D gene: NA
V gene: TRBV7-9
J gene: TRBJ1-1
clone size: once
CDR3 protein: CASSTRAGGTEAFF
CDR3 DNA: TGTGCCAGCAGCACGAGAGCGGGAGGGACTGAAGCTTTCTTT

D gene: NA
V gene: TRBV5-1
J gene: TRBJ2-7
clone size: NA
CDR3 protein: CASSGRDPNEQYF
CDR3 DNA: TGCGCCAGCAGCGGCCGGGACCCTAACGAGCAGTACTTC

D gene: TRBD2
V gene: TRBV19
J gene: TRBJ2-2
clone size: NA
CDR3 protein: CASTSLAGITGELFF
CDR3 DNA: TGTGCCAGTACCTCACTAGCGGGGATCACCGGGGAGCTGTTTTTT